Listed below are T cell receptor beta chains from one sample, sequenced in a study of cytomegalovirus exposure and HLA in healthy donors. The data were produced by immunoSEQ multiplex PCR, yet TCRdb's version contains in-frame clones alone and is incomplete. This table holds under 150,000 clones, over 60% found once. The sequencing input was PBMCs. The receptor source for this set is a woman aged 30 to 39 in good health and CMV-seronegative. CDR3s include the opening cysteine and the closing phenylalanine or tryptophan. The order of the fields is V gene, J gene, CDR3 protein.

v_gene: TRBV5-4; j_gene: TRBJ1-1; CDR3aa: CASSEGQGAGTEAFF
v_gene: TRBV10-2; j_gene: TRBJ2-3; CDR3aa: CASSGAGGPDTQYF
v_gene: TRBV9; j_gene: TRBJ2-3; CDR3aa: CASSSRQGTDTQYF
v_gene: TRBV5-1; j_gene: TRBJ2-1; CDR3aa: CASRSGWGDSYNEQFF
v_gene: TRBV6-5; j_gene: TRBJ2-1; CDR3aa: CASSYGGGYNEQFF
v_gene: TRBV9; j_gene: TRBJ1-1; CDR3aa: CASSVYHPGQGLGGTEAFF
v_gene: TRBV28; j_gene: TRBJ1-2; CDR3aa: CASSPTGQGVYGYTF
v_gene: TRBV6-5; j_gene: TRBJ1-2; CDR3aa: CASTSGGAWGGYTF
v_gene: TRBV5-5; j_gene: TRBJ2-1; CDR3aa: CASRITSGGAQSYNEQFF
v_gene: TRBV30; j_gene: TRBJ2-6; CDR3aa: CAWTPGGANVLTF
v_gene: TRBV6-4; j_gene: TRBJ2-2; CDR3aa: CASRGRDYDFWELFF
v_gene: TRBV7-2; j_gene: TRBJ1-5; CDR3aa: CASSFQGVNQPQHF
v_gene: TRBV11-2; j_gene: TRBJ1-2; CDR3aa: CASTFGTVGYTF
v_gene: TRBV15; j_gene: TRBJ1-2; CDR3aa: CATSSPVGEDYGYTF
v_gene: TRBV6-5; j_gene: TRBJ2-3; CDR3aa: CASSYTSRDTQYF
v_gene: TRBV5-1; j_gene: TRBJ1-4; CDR3aa: CASSTRTGEGEKLFF
v_gene: TRBV6-1; j_gene: TRBJ2-7; CDR3aa: CASSEGEGLYEQYF
v_gene: TRBV6-5; j_gene: TRBJ1-1; CDR3aa: CASSHRGTEAFF
v_gene: TRBV4-1; j_gene: TRBJ1-1; CDR3aa: CASSPFDRGDTNTEAFF
v_gene: TRBV2; j_gene: TRBJ1-6; CDR3aa: CASRDPRERSSPLHF
v_gene: TRBV27; j_gene: TRBJ1-1; CDR3aa: CASSFLGAEAFF
v_gene: TRBV6-5; j_gene: TRBJ1-2; CDR3aa: CASSYPGQGFGYTF
v_gene: TRBV5-4; j_gene: TRBJ1-1; CDR3aa: CASSLQLNTEAFF
v_gene: TRBV7-2; j_gene: TRBJ1-5; CDR3aa: CASSHDSIQPQHF
v_gene: TRBV6-5; j_gene: TRBJ2-7; CDR3aa: CASRGPGDGYEQYF
v_gene: TRBV10-3; j_gene: TRBJ1-3; CDR3aa: CAISEEDRISGNTIYF
v_gene: TRBV6-1; j_gene: TRBJ2-7; CDR3aa: CASSDLSGGGEQYF
v_gene: TRBV6-4; j_gene: TRBJ2-1; CDR3aa: CASSVLAGGYNEQFF
v_gene: TRBV7-8; j_gene: TRBJ2-3; CDR3aa: CASSLDRSTDTQYF
v_gene: TRBV5-5; j_gene: TRBJ1-1; CDR3aa: CASSFWGAEAFF
v_gene: TRBV2; j_gene: TRBJ1-1; CDR3aa: CARRSMNTEAFF
v_gene: TRBV7-2; j_gene: TRBJ1-2; CDR3aa: CASSSSPGLYGYTF
v_gene: TRBV2; j_gene: TRBJ1-2; CDR3aa: CASSFISNYGYTF